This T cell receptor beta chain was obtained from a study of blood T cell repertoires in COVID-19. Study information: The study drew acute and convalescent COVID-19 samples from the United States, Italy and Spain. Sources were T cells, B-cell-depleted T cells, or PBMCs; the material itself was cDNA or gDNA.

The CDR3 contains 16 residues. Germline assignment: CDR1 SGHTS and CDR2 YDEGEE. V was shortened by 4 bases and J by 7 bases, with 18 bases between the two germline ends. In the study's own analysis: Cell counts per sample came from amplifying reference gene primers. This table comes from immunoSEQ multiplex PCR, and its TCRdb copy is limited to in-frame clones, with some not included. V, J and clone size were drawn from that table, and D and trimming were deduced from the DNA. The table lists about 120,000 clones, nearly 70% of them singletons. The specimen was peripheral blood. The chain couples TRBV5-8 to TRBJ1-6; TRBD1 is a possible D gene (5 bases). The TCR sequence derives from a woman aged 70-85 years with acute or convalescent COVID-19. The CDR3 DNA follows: TGTGCCAGCAGCCGTTGGACGCGAGCAGGGAATTCACCCCTCCACTTT. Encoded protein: CASSRWTRAGNSPLHF.